Shown below are 17 T cell receptor beta chains from a single sample sequenced in a study of shared clonotypes between healthy human individuals. Profiling relied on immunoSEQ multiplex PCR, and the TCRdb table lists in-frame clones only, not all of them. The sample shows hundreds of thousands of clones, about 74% of them seen only once. The sample consisted of memory CD4+ T cells sorted from blood. Stated subset: CD45RA-negative fraction. Receptor source: a woman younger than 45 in good health.

A word on this clone: Other nucleotide sequences from this sample produce the same CDR3. J is TRBJ2-5 and V is TRBV18; tentative D call: TRBD1 (5 bases). V lost 3 bases and J lost 1, with 6 bases in between. CDR3 size: 13 residues. Germline loops: CDR1 KGHSH, CDR2 LQKENI. The CDR3 loop reads CASSPDSQETQYF. The CDR3 DNA reads as TGTGCCAGCTCACCCGACAGCCAAGAGACCCAGTACTTC.

The chain couples TRBV11-2 to TRBJ2-1; D is ambiguous. The V end was cut by 5 bases, the J end by 8 bases, with 13 bases between. The length of the CDR3 is 13 residues. The germline gives CDR1 SGHAT, CDR2 FQNNGV. Written as DNA, the CDR3 is TGTGCCAGCAGCCCAGCCGTTAGGGATGAGCAGTTCTTC. This translates into CASSPAVRDEQFF.

The rearrangement joins TRBV7-2 to TRBJ1-1, with a weak D call TRBD1 (5 bases). V lost 2 bases to trimming and J lost 0 bases, with 10 bases between them. Germline CDR1 and CDR2: SGHTA and FQGNSA. This CDR3 contains 15 residues. CDR3 amino acids: CASSLSQGMNTEAFF. Here the CDR3 DNA reads TGTGCCAGCAGCTTAAGCCAGGGAATGAACACTGAAGCTTTCTTT.

The CDR3 spells CASRGRMQETQYF. In nucleotides, the CDR3 is TGTGCCAGTAGAGGCAGGATGCAAGAGACCCAGTACTTC. The chain recombines TRBV19 with TRBJ2-5; D is unresolved. CDR3 length: 13 amino acids. The V end lost 6 bases, the J end lost 2 bases, and 10 bases lay between the germline ends. Germline V gives CDR1 LNHDA, CDR2 SQIVND (reference sequence).

This clone was seen only once. As DNA, the CDR3 is TGTGCCAGCAGTCTAGCGGGAGGAGAGACCCAGTACTTC. Translating it yields CASSLAGGETQYF. The chain carries TRBV6-5 and TRBJ2-5, with 11 bases aligning to TRBD2. This CDR3 spans 13 amino acids. Germline V CDR1 and CDR2: MNHEY, SVGAGI. J was trimmed by 4 bases and V by 5 bases; bases with no gene match: 0.

The chain uses TRBV7-9 and TRBJ1-1, with D uncertain. The CDR3 consists of 13 residues. Germline CDR1 is SEHNR and CDR2 is FQNEAQ (reference sequence). Trimming removed 3 bases from V and 5 bases from J, with 10 bases in between. The CDR3 nucleotides read TGTGCCAGCAGCTTGACCCCGGAGACTGAAGCTTTCTTT. Translation gives CASSLTPETEAFF.

This clone came up a few times. J is TRBJ2-3 and V is TRBV5-1, with D possibly being TRBD2 (5 bases). V lost 4 bases and J lost 6, with 18 bases in between. This CDR3 spans 15 amino acids. The germline V gene has CDR1 SGHRS and CDR2 YFSETQ. The chain's CDR3 is CASSELGSFGDTQYF. The CDR3 coding sequence is TGCGCCAGCAGCGAACTAGGATCGTTCGGGGATACGCAGTATTTT.

This clone was seen ten or more times. This sequence joins TRBV5-4 and TRBJ2-3, with 15 bases identical to TRBD2. The V segment lost 0 bases and the J segment 0 bases; nucleotides outside the gene matches: 5. Germline V lookup: CDR1 SGHNT, CDR2 YYREEE (reference sequence). CDR3 length: 19 amino acids. CDR3 in DNA: TGTGCCAGCAGCTTGGAGGGACTAGCGGGAGGCCACAGCACAGATACGCAGTATTTT. It specifies CASSLEGLAGGHSTDTQYF.

The V gene is TRBV6-1, the J gene TRBJ2-7; D possibly corresponds to TRBD1 (5 bases). V lost 1 base and J 4 bases, leaving 17 bases between the germline ends. The V gene's germline CDR1 is MNHNS and CDR2 SASEGT. CDR3 length: 16 residues. This CDR3 reads CASSEGTSMWRYEQYF. The CDR3 DNA reads TGTGCCAGCAGTGAAGGGACATCTATGTGGAGATACGAGCAGTACTTC.

The sample holds a few counts of this clone. The rearrangement joins TRBV10-3 to TRBJ2-3, with TRBD2 identical over 7 bases. V shed 6 bases, J shed 6 bases, and the junction held 15 bases outside the gene matches. CDR1 is ENHRY and CDR2 is SYGVKD in the germline V gene. This CDR3 has 16 amino acids. Here the CDR3 reads CAIRRGSLGELDTQYF. In DNA form, the CDR3 reads TGTGCCATCAGGCGCGGGAGTCTCGGTGAATTGGATACGCAGTATTTT.

The rearrangement joins TRBV11-2 to TRBJ2-7; no clear D gene. The CDR3 covers 13 residues. Germline CDR1 reads SGHAT; CDR2 reads FQNNGV. Trimming took 2 bases from V and 2 from J, leaving 7 bases between them. CDR3 in DNA: TGTGCCAGCAGCTTAAACAAGGCCTACGAGCAGTACTTC. Its protein is CASSLNKAYEQYF.

This clone was detected only a few times. The chain has TRBV6-6 and TRBJ1-5; 9 bases align to TRBD1. Germline assignment: CDR1 MNHNY and CDR2 SVGAGI (reference sequence). V lost 6 bases, J lost 3 bases, and 6 bases stayed unmatched. The CDR3 is made up of 15 amino acids. Here the CDR3 reads CASRGGTGHNQPQHF. CDR3 nucleotides: TGTGCCAGCAGGGGGGGGACAGGGCACAATCAGCCCCAGCATTTT.

This sequence joins TRBV4-2 and TRBJ2-7, with 11 bases fitting TRBD2. Losses at the gene ends were 4 bases for V and 7 bases for J; bases not matched to a gene: 3. This CDR3 spans 13 amino acids. Germline-derived CDR1 and CDR2 are LGHNA and YNFKEQ. In nucleotides, the CDR3 is TGTGCCAGCAGCCCGGGACTAGCGGATGAGCAGTACTTC. Translating it yields CASSPGLADEQYF.

This clone was found a few times. Other DNA sequences in this specimen translate into the identical CDR3. The gene calls are TRBV28 and TRBJ2-2; D is ambiguous. The CDR3 is made up of 13 amino acids. Germline lookup yields CDR1 MDHEN and CDR2 SYDVKM. V gave up 2 bases and J gave up 5 bases, with 6 bases separating them. The CDR3 DNA reads TGTGCCAGCAGTTTAATAGGGACCGGGGAGCTGTTTTTT. Its protein product is CASSLIGTGELFF.

This clone showed up many times. This chain joins TRBV7-8 and TRBJ2-7; tentatively, D is TRBD2 (6 bases). V lost 5 bases and J 1 base, leaving 15 bases between the germline ends. Germline lookup yields CDR1 SGHVS and CDR2 FQNEAQ. This CDR3 is built from 15 residues. CDR3: CASSPTRGGSYEQYF. As DNA, the CDR3 is TGTGCCAGCAGCCCGACGCGGGGCGGGTCCTACGAGCAGTACTTC.

The chain is built from TRBV30 and TRBJ1-2; D possibly corresponds to TRBD1 (6 bases). This CDR3 spans 12 amino acids. The germline gives CDR1 GTSNPN, CDR2 SVGIG (reference sequence). V was shortened by 4 bases and J by 5 bases, with 11 bases between the two germline ends. CDR3 sequence (DNA): TGTGCCTGGACACAGGGAGATTATGGCTACACCTTC. Translated: CAWTQGDYGYTF. The variable domain in full, completed from reference TRBV30 and TRBJ1-2, reads SQTIHQWPATLVQPVGSPLSLECTVEGTSNPNLYWYRQAAGRGLQLLFYSVGIGQISSEVPQNLSASRPQDRQFILSSKKLLLSDSGFYLCAWTQGDYGYTFGSGTRLTVV.

V gene TRBV18 combines with J gene TRBJ1-4; no reliable D call. Trimming removed 1 base from V and 10 bases from J, with 16 bases in between. CDR1 and CDR2 from the germline V gene are KGHSH and LQKENI. The CDR3 is 15 amino acids. CDR3 nucleotide sequence: TGTGCCAGCTCACCACAGTCAACGCATTCTGGAAAACTGTTTTTT. Amino acid sequence: CASSPQSTHSGKLFF.